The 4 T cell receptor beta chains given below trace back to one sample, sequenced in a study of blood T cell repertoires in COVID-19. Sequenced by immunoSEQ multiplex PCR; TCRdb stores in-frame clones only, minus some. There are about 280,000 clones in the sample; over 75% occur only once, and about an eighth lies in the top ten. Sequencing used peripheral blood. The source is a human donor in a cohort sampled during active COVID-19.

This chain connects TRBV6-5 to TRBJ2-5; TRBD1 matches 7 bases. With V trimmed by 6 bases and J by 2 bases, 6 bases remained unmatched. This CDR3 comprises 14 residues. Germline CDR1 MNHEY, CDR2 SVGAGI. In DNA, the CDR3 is TGTGCCAGCAGGGACAGGAGACTTCAAGAGACCCAGTACTTC. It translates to CASRDRRLQETQYF.

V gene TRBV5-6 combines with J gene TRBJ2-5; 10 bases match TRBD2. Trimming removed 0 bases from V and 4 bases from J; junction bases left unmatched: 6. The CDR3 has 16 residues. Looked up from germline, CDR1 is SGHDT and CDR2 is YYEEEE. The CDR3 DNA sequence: TGTGCCAGCAGCTTGGCTAGCGGGAGAAGGGTAGAGACCCAGTACTTC. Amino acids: CASSLASGRRVETQYF.

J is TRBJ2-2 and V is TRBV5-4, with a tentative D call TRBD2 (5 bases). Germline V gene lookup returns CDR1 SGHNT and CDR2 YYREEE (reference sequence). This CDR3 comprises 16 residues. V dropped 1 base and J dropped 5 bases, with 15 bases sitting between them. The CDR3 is CASSLLASSRTGELFF. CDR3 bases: TGTGCCAGCAGCTTGTTAGCGTCTTCTAGGACCGGGGAGCTGTTTTTT. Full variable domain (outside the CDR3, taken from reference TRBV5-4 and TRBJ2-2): ETGVTQSPTHLIKTRGQQVTLRCSSQSGHNTVSWYQQALGQGPQFIFQYYREEENGRGNFPPRFSGLQFPNYSSELNVNALELDDSALYLCASSLLASSRTGELFFGEGSRLTVL.

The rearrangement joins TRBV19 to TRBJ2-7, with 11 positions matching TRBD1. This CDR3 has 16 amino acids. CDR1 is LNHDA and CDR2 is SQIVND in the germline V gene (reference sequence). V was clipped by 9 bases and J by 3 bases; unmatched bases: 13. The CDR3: CASSQPGDRGYYEQYF. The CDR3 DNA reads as TGTGCCAGCTCCCAACCGGGGGACAGGGGGTACTACGAGCAGTACTTC.